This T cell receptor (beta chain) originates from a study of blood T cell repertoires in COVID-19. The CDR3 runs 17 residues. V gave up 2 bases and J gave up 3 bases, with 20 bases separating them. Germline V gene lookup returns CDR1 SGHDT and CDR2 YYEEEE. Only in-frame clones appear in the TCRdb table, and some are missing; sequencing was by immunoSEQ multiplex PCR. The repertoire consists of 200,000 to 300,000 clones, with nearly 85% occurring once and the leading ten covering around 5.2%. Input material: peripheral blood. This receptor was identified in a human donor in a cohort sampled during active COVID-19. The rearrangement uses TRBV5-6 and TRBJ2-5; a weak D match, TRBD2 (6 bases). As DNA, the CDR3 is TGTGCCAGCAGCTTTAAGCCTAGTGCGGAGGGGAAAGAGACCCAGTACTTC. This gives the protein CASSFKPSAEGKETQYF.